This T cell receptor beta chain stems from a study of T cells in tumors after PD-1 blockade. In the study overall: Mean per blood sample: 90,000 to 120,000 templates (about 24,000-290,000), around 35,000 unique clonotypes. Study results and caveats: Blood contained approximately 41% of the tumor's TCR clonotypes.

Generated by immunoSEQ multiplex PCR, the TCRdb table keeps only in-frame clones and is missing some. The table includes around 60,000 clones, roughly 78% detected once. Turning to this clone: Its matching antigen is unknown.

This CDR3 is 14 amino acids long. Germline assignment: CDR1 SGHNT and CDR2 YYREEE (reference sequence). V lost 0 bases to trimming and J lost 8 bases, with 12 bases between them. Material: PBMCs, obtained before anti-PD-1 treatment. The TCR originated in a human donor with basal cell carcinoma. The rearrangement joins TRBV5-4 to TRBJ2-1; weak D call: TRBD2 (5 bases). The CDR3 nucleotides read TGTGCCAGCAGCTTGGTTGCGGGTCGGGATGAGCAGTTCTTC. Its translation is CASSLVAGRDEQFF.